The 29 T cell receptor beta chains given below trace back to one sample, sequenced in a study of identical twins. TCRdb ran MiXCR on the 5' RACE reads and lists one entry per CDR3 protein. The table records 410,000 or so distinct CDR3 sequences, under 20% of them present only once. The sequencing input was naive T cells sorted from blood. Receptors originate from a man in his fifties or sixties in good health.

This clonotype has only a few counts. This sequence may be a read error, since a much larger clone differs from it by one base. The rearrangement links TRBV11-2 to TRBJ2-7; no clear D gene. The CDR3 runs 11 residues. Trimming took off 4 bases at V and 3 bases at J, with 4 bases between the two ends. Germline CDR1 reads SGHAT; CDR2 reads FQNNGV. The CDR3 loop reads CASSYFYEQYF. CDR3 DNA: TGTGCCAGCAGCTACTTCTACGAGCAGTACTTC.

This clonotype was seen a handful of times. The chain has TRBV11-2 and TRBJ1-3; D is unclear. Trimming shortened V by 1 base and J by 5 bases, and 3 bases separated the two germline ends. CDR3 length equals 12 residues. The germline CDR1 and CDR2 sequences are SGHAT and FQNNGV. The CDR3 region has the DNA TGTGCCAGCAGCTTAGTCCGAAACACCATATATTTT. It is translated as CASSLVRNTIYF.

This clonotype was recorded a few times. The chain is built from TRBV7-2 and TRBJ2-5; 8 bases are shared with TRBD2. CDR1 and CDR2 from the germline V gene are SGHTA and FQGNSA. CDR3 length: 15 amino acids. Losses at the gene ends were 5 bases for V and 5 bases for J; bases not matched to a gene: 10. In nucleotides, the CDR3 is TGTGCCAGCAGCCCAGGGACTAGACCTCGGGAGACCCAGTACTTC. Amino acid sequence: CASSPGTRPRETQYF.

The table lists this clonotype with a few counts. J is TRBJ2-3 and V is TRBV4-3; D gene uncertain. Per germline, CDR1 LGHNA and CDR2 YSLEER. Trimming pared 0 bases from V and 3 bases from J, leaving 16 bases between. This CDR3 comprises 17 residues. The CDR3 DNA follows: TGCGCCAGCAGCCAAGATTTCGCCAATACTCCAACAGATACGCAGTATTTT. Residues: CASSQDFANTPTDTQYF.

The rearrangement links TRBV11-3 to TRBJ2-2; D gene unclear. V was clipped by 0 bases and J by 5 bases, with 16 bases between them. The V gene's germline CDR1 is SGHNT and CDR2 YENEEA. The CDR3 is made up of 17 amino acids. The CDR3 sequence: CASSLETLPQRTGELFF. In DNA form, the CDR3 reads TGTGCCAGCAGCTTAGAGACACTCCCCCAGAGGACCGGGGAGCTGTTTTTT.

J is TRBJ1-6 and V is TRBV28; 9 nucleotides match TRBD1. This CDR3 comprises 15 residues. Trimming took 6 bases from V and 7 from J; bases not matched to a gene: 7. Germline lookup yields CDR1 MDHEN and CDR2 SYDVKM. CDR3 in amino acids: CASRWGTGRNSPLHF. The CDR3 DNA reads TGTGCCAGCAGGTGGGGGACAGGGAGGAATTCACCCCTCCACTTT. The complete variable domain, with remaining parts taken from reference TRBV28 and TRBJ1-6, reads DVKVTQSSRYLVKRTGEKVFLECVQDMDHENMFWYRQDPGLGLRLIYFSYDVKMKEKGDIPEGYSVSREKKERFSLILESASTNQTSMYLCASRWGTGRNSPLHFGNGTRLTVT.

The rearrangement uses TRBV10-3 and TRBJ2-3, with 7 bases that match TRBD2. Germline CDR1 ENHRY, CDR2 SYGVKD. This CDR3 has 14 amino acids. V shed 4 bases and J 4 bases; nucleotides not matched to a gene: 5. CDR3 sequence: CAISGAGVADTQYF. CDR3 nucleotide sequence: TGTGCCATCAGTGGGGCGGGAGTGGCAGATACGCAGTATTTT.

The V gene is TRBV6-5, the J gene TRBJ2-6, with D unclear. The germline V and J ends were trimmed by 5 bases and 2 bases, with 10 bases remaining between them. The germline V gene has CDR1 MNHEY and CDR2 SVGAGI. CDR3 length: 15 amino acids. The CDR3 protein is CASSHRGAGANVLTF. The CDR3 coding sequence is TGTGCCAGCAGTCACCGTGGGGCTGGGGCCAACGTCCTGACTTTC.

For this clonotype: A much more abundant neighbour one base away suggests this may be a read error. The chain recombines TRBV5-1 with TRBJ2-3, with a possible D match to TRBD1 (7 bases). Germline CDR1 and CDR2: SGHRS and YFSETQ. Between the trimmed V and J ends, which lost 1 base and 8 bases, there was a span of 17 bases. This CDR3 spans 15 amino acids. The CDR3 DNA reads TGCGCCAGCAGCTTGCAGGGGGGCAGTGGGGGTACGCAGTATTTT. It encodes CASSLQGGSGGTQYF.

The V call is TRBV7-9, the J call TRBJ2-1; the D gene is possibly TRBD1 (5 bases). Germline assignment: CDR1 SEHNR and CDR2 FQNEAQ (reference sequence). V lost 5 bases, J lost 3 bases, and 14 bases lay in between. This CDR3 spans 15 amino acids. CDR3 sequence (DNA): TGTGCCAGCAGCCCAGATACAGGCCTCTACAATGAGCAGTTCTTC. It translates to CASSPDTGLYNEQFF.

This clonotype was observed a few times. The rearrangement joins TRBV9 to TRBJ2-5; 8 nucleotides agree with TRBD2. The germline V gene has CDR1 SGDLS and CDR2 YYNGEE. With 2 bases clipped from V and 3 bases from J, the junction kept 3 bases outside the gene matches. There are 14 residues in the CDR3. In nucleotides, the CDR3 is TGTGCCAGCAGCGTCGACGGGAGGGAAGAGACCCAGTACTTC. Protein sequence: CASSVDGREETQYF.

This clonotype has a handful of counts. The chain uses TRBV29-1 and TRBJ2-7; perhaps TRBD2 as D (5 bases). The CDR3 is 12 residues long. Germline CDR1 is SQVTM and CDR2 is ANQGSEA. The V gene lost 4 bases and the J gene lost 0 bases, with 7 bases spanning the gap. Here the CDR3 reads CSVGGSSYEQYF. The CDR3 DNA follows: TGCAGCGTTGGCGGGTCCTCCTACGAGCAGTACTTC.

The chain couples TRBV15 to TRBJ1-1, with unresolved D. V lost 0 bases, J lost 1 base, and 9 bases lay in between. Per the germline V gene, CDR1 is LNHNV and CDR2 is YYDKDF (reference sequence). The length of the CDR3 is 15 residues. The CDR3 nucleotides read TGTGCCACCAGCAGAGAGGCAGGCAAGAACACTGAAGCTTTCTTT. Translation: CATSREAGKNTEAFF.

This clonotype was counted ten times or more. The rearrangement uses TRBV4-2 and TRBJ2-2; 10 bases agree with TRBD2. Germline values: CDR1 LGHNA, CDR2 YNFKEQ. Losses at the gene ends were 1 base for V and 0 bases for J; bases not matched to a gene: 5. The CDR3 covers 18 residues. This CDR3 reads CASSQVLSGGPNTGELFF. Here the CDR3 DNA reads TGTGCCAGCAGCCAAGTGCTTAGCGGGGGGCCGAACACCGGGGAGCTGTTTTTT.

This clonotype showed up just a few times. The chain carries TRBV20-1 and TRBJ2-6, with D perhaps TRBD2 (5 bases). CDR1 and CDR2 (germline): DFQATT, SNEGSKA (reference sequence). The ends were cut back, 2 bases at V and 2 bases at J, with 7 bases in the middle. The CDR3 sequence is 14 residues long. The CDR3 protein is CSARRGTGANVLTF. DNA of the CDR3: TGCAGTGCTAGACGAGGGACTGGGGCCAACGTCCTGACTTTC.

The J gene is TRBJ2-3, the V gene TRBV6-6; D uncertain. The CDR3 covers 12 residues. Germline V gene sequence: CDR1 MNHNY, CDR2 SVGAGI (reference sequence). The ends were cut back, 0 bases at V and 4 bases at J, with 2 bases in the middle. The CDR3 reads CASSYSSDTQYF. For the CDR3, the DNA is TGTGCCAGCAGTTACTCTTCAGATACGCAGTATTTT.

This clonotype occurred a few times. The chain uses TRBV6-1 and TRBJ2-7, with 11 positions matching TRBD1. The CDR3 spans 14 residues. The V segment lost 8 bases and the J segment 2 bases; nucleotides outside the gene matches: 5. The germline CDR1 and CDR2 sequences are MNHNS and SASEGT. This CDR3 reads CASRRGQGAYEQYF. The CDR3 nucleotides read TGTGCCAGCCGACGGGGACAGGGGGCCTACGAGCAGTACTTC.

The rearrangement joins TRBV7-6 to TRBJ1-4; D perhaps matches TRBD1 (5 bases). The V gene lost 3 bases and the J gene lost 1 base, with 9 bases spanning the gap. The germline V gene has CDR1 SGHVS and CDR2 FNYEAQ. The CDR3 sequence is 15 residues long. DNA of the CDR3: TGTGCCAGCAGCTTCGACAGAGGAACTAATGAAAAACTGTTTTTT. This translates into CASSFDRGTNEKLFF.

The CDR3 reads CASSLGGGVGTDTQYF. The CDR3 coding sequence is TGTGCCAGCAGCTTAGGAGGAGGAGTTGGCACAGATACGCAGTATTTT. The genes are TRBV7-8 and TRBJ2-3, with a weak D call TRBD2 (5 bases). The germline CDR1 and CDR2 sequences are SGHVS and FQNEAQ. The V and J ends lost 1 base and 1 base respectively, with 12 bases between them. CDR3 length equals 16 residues.

This clonotype was counted only a few times. One end of the junction fails to match germline, which may point to a read error. The chain joins TRBV20-1 to TRBJ2-7; D call uncertain. Germline assignment: CDR1 DFQATT and CDR2 SNEGSKA (reference sequence). This CDR3 is built from 16 residues. The CDR3 nucleotides are TGCAGTGCTCGCCTAATAAGACACTACTCCTCCTGCGAGCAGTACTTC. Amino acids: CSARLIRHYSSCEQYF.

This clonotype was counted many times. V is TRBV5-5 and J is TRBJ1-5, with 8 bases lining up with TRBD1. This CDR3 spans 14 amino acids. In germline, CDR1 is SGHKS, CDR2 YYEKEE (reference sequence). J gave up 4 bases and V 5 bases, and 5 bases lay outside the gene matches. The CDR3 sequence: CASSHDRGNQPQHF. CDR3 DNA sequence: TGTGCCAGCAGTCATGACAGGGGAAATCAGCCCCAGCATTTT.

The sample holds a few counts of this clonotype. The V call is TRBV6-1, the J call TRBJ2-1, with 11 bases identical to TRBD2. The CDR3 covers 16 residues. Germline V gene sequence: CDR1 MNHNS, CDR2 SASEGT. V was pared by 6 bases and J by 5 bases, with 9 bases of the junction left unmatched. The CDR3 sequence: CASRVTSGVPHNEQFF. The CDR3 bases are TGTGCCAGCAGGGTGACTAGCGGGGTTCCCCACAATGAGCAGTTCTTC.

V gene TRBV9 combines with J gene TRBJ2-3; TRBD2 might be the D (7 bases). CDR1 is SGDLS, CDR2 YYNGEE, per germline. V lost 0 bases and J 4 bases, leaving 12 bases between the germline ends. The CDR3 length is 15 residues. CDR3 sequence reads: CASSVGGGLADTQYF. For the CDR3, the DNA is TGTGCCAGCAGCGTAGGGGGGGGGCTTGCAGATACGCAGTATTTT.

The chain carries TRBV11-2 and TRBJ1-4, with unresolved D. This CDR3 spans 16 amino acids. Trimming left V 1 base short and J 5 bases short, with 14 bases between. CDR1 and CDR2 (germline): SGHAT, FQNNGV. The CDR3 DNA sequence: TGTGCCAGCAGCTTAGGGCGGCTTGCCACAAATGAAAAACTGTTTTTT. Translating gives CASSLGRLATNEKLFF.

In this sample, this clonotype turned up a few times. The rearrangement joins TRBV20-1 to TRBJ1-5; D perhaps matches TRBD1 (6 bases). This CDR3 region has 16 residues. Germline values: CDR1 DFQATT, CDR2 SNEGSKA (reference sequence). The V end was cut by 3 bases, the J end by 2 bases, with 17 bases between. The CDR3 nucleotides are TGCAGTGCTAGGCCGGCAGGGGCTCTGGGCAATCAGCCCCAGCATTTT. Protein sequence: CSARPAGALGNQPQHF.

V gene TRBV5-1 combines with J gene TRBJ1-1; TRBD1 matches 9 bases. The CDR3 extends over 15 amino acids. The V gene's germline CDR1 is SGHRS and CDR2 YFSETQ. The trim removed 4 bases at V and 0 bases at J, leaving 4 bases unmatched. Here the CDR3 reads CASSGGQGMNTEAFF. The CDR3 nucleotides are TGCGCCAGCAGCGGGGGACAGGGAATGAACACTGAAGCTTTCTTT. The full variable domain, in which reference TRBV5-1 and TRBJ1-1 provide the parts outside the CDR3, is KAGVTQTPRYLIKTRGQQVTLSCSPISGHRSVSWYQQTPGQGLQFLFEYFSETQRNKGNFPGRFSGRQFSNSRSEMNVSTLELGDSALYLCASSGGQGMNTEAFFGQGTRLTVV.

The chain employs TRBV24-1 and TRBJ1-5, with D uncertain. CDR3 length equals 15 residues. V was shortened by 4 bases and J by 5 bases, with 14 bases between the two germline ends. Germline-derived CDR1 and CDR2 are KGHDR and SFDVKD. CDR3 sequence (DNA): TGTGCCACCAGTGAACACGGACTTTGCTATCAGCCCCAGCATTTT. Translated: CATSEHGLCYQPQHF.

V is TRBV28 and J is TRBJ2-3, with 8 bases matching TRBD1. This CDR3 is 15 amino acids long. The V gene end was trimmed by 2 bases and the J gene end by 6 bases; junction bases not matched to a gene: 7. CDR1 is MDHEN, CDR2 SYDVKM, per germline. For the CDR3, the DNA is TGTGCCAGCAGTTTACAGGGGGCGATAGGTGATACGCAGTATTTT. Its translation is CASSLQGAIGDTQYF.

This clonotype was seen a few times. The chain combines TRBV12-3 or TRBV12-4 with TRBJ2-5, with 7 bases lining up with TRBD1. The CDR3 extends over 14 amino acids. Unmatched junction bases numbered 6, after V lost 6 bases and J lost 2 bases. CDR3 sequence reads: CASRPTGTQETQYF. CDR3 DNA: TGTGCCAGCAGGCCGACAGGGACGCAAGAGACCCAGTACTTC.